This T cell receptor (beta chain) is drawn from a study of T cell responses to AZD1222 COVID-19 vaccine. Turning to this clone: The antigen is undetermined.

Sequencing used immunoSEQ multiplex PCR; TCRdb keeps in-frame clones, though not all of them. Among about 90,000 clones listed, roughly 85% were seen once. Study-level results: There were mostly white British donors and more females than males, and clonal diversity was possibly underestimated. After two AZD1222 doses, spike-specific TCR breadth and depth rose versus day 0. With dominance at 160-218 and 743-854, vaccine-associated CD4 TCRs spanned spike.

Trimming took off 8 bases at V and 1 base at J, with 11 bases between the two ends. This CDR3 region has 14 residues. From germline, CDR1 is MNHEY and CDR2 SVGAGI. This sample comprised peripheral blood, obtained on day 0 of AZD1222 vaccination. The genes are TRBV6-5 and TRBJ2-2; D unclear. This clonotype was obtained from an adult in good health. CDR3 residues: CASAMVQNTGELFF. For the CDR3, the DNA is TGTGCCAGCGCGATGGTACAGAACACCGGGGAGCTGTTTTTT.